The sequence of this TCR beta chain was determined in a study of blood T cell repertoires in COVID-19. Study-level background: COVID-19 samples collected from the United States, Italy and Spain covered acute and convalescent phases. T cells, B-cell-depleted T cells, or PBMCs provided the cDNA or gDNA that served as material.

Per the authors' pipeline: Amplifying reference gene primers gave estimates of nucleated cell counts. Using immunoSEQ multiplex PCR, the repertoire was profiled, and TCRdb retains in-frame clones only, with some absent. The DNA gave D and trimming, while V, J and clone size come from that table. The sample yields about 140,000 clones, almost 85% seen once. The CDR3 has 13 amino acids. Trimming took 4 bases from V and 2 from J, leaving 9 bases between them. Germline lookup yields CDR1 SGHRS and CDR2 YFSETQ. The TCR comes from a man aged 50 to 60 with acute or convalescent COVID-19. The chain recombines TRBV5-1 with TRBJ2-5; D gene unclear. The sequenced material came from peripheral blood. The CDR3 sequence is CASSGPRQETQYF. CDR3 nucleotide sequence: TGCGCCAGCAGCGGTCCGAGGCAAGAGACCCAGTACTTC.